The 27 T cell receptor beta chains in this list originate from one sample, sequenced in a study of blood T cell repertoires in COVID-19. Measured with immunoSEQ multiplex PCR; TCRdb has only the in-frame clones, and not every one. This table holds 120,000 to 150,000 clones, almost 85% found once. The sequenced sample was PBMCs or T cells enriched from blood (not recorded which). These receptors came from a man in his forties or fifties with acute COVID-19.

The chain has TRBV3-1 (or the pseudogene TRBV3-2) and TRBJ1-4; weak D call: TRBD1 (6 bases). This CDR3 region has 15 residues. With 1 base removed from V and 0 bases from J, the gap between germline ends came to 6 bases. The germline V gene has CDR1 LGHDT and CDR2 YNNKEL (reference sequence). The CDR3 loop is CASSQGTATNEKLFF. Written as DNA, the CDR3 is TGTGCCAGCAGCCAAGGGACAGCAACTAATGAAAAACTGTTTTTT.

The chain carries TRBV7-9 and TRBJ2-1, with 11 positions matching TRBD2. Germline V gives CDR1 SEHNR, CDR2 FQNEAQ (reference sequence). The CDR3 runs to 17 residues. J gave up 6 bases and V 5 bases, and 12 bases lay outside the gene matches. DNA for the CDR3: TGTGCCAGCAGCCCCCCGGGGGGGCTAGCGGGGGGCAATGAGCAGTTCTTC. Translating gives CASSPPGGLAGGNEQFF.

The chain recombines TRBV9 with TRBJ2-7; 10 nucleotides agree with TRBD2. V lost 3 bases and J lost 4; bases outside the gene matches: 4. The CDR3 sequence is 14 residues long. Germline V gives CDR1 SGDLS, CDR2 YYNGEE. CDR3 DNA sequence: TGTGCCAGCAGCGACGGACTAGCGGAGTACGAGCAGTACTTC. It is translated as CASSDGLAEYEQYF.

This chain links TRBV7-2 with TRBJ2-7; D is ambiguous. The germline V gene has CDR1 SGHTA and CDR2 FQGNSA. This CDR3 is 15 amino acids long. Trimming stripped 0 bases from V and 0 bases from J, with 9 bases between. CDR3 DNA sequence: TGTGCCAGCAGCTTAGCCCCGTCTAGCTCCTACGAGCAGTACTTC. This codes for CASSLAPSSSYEQYF.

V and J are TRBV4-1 and TRBJ1-2; D remains unclear. The CDR3 consists of 13 residues. Trimming stripped 1 base from V and 5 bases from J, with 8 bases between. In germline, CDR1 is MGHRA, CDR2 YSYEKL. Here the CDR3 reads CASSQVGGYGYTF. CDR3 bases: TGCGCCAGCAGCCAAGTTGGAGGGTATGGCTACACCTTC.

J is TRBJ1-1 and V is TRBV5-1; D may be TRBD1 (6 bases). In germline, CDR1 is SGHRS, CDR2 YFSETQ. This CDR3 spans 13 amino acids. V was shortened by 4 bases and J by 5 bases, with 12 bases between the two germline ends. The CDR3 is CASSLGGRTEAFF. Written as DNA, the CDR3 is TGCGCCAGCAGCCTGGGGGGCAGGACTGAAGCTTTCTTT.

The CDR3 protein is CASSQAGTAETQYF. In DNA form, the CDR3 reads TGTGCCAGCAGCCAGGCCGGGACAGCAGAGACCCAGTACTTC. This chain connects TRBV14 to TRBJ2-5, with 7 bases matching TRBD1. V lost 3 bases, J lost 4 bases, and 5 bases stayed unmatched. Germline CDR1 is SGHDN and CDR2 is FVKESK. This CDR3 spans 14 amino acids.

This rearrangement joins TRBV6-6 to TRBJ2-1; 12 nucleotides agree with TRBD2. The CDR3 runs 20 residues. Germline V gives CDR1 MNHNY, CDR2 SVGAGI (reference sequence). The V segment lost 5 bases and the J segment 2 bases; nucleotides outside the gene matches: 16. The CDR3 loop is CASSPLFGLAGGAPYNEQFF. Here the CDR3 DNA reads TGTGCCAGCAGTCCGCTGTTTGGGCTAGCGGGAGGGGCCCCCTACAATGAGCAGTTCTTC.

The table lists this clone with a few counts. V usage is TRBV2 and J usage is TRBJ1-3; the D gene is possibly TRBD1 (6 bases). Germline loops: CDR1 SNHLY, CDR2 FYNNEI. CDR3 size: 14 residues. V was cut by 5 bases and J by 2 bases, with 10 bases left in between. The CDR3 protein is CASSQDRPGNTIYF. In nucleotides, the CDR3 is TGTGCCAGCAGTCAAGACAGGCCTGGAAACACCATATATTTT.

This clone occurred a few times. The genes are TRBV7-2 and TRBJ1-2; 7 bases are shared with TRBD1. J lost 4 bases, V lost 5 bases, and 10 bases had no gene match. Germline V gene lookup returns CDR1 SGHTA and CDR2 FQGNSA. The CDR3 is made up of 15 amino acids. CDR3 bases: TGTGCCAGCAGCCCCCAATCGACAGGGACCTATGGCTACACCTTC. Its translation: CASSPQSTGTYGYTF.

This clone was picked up one time. V usage is TRBV4-2 and J usage is TRBJ1-1; D remains unclear. CDR3 size: 16 residues. Germline V lookup: CDR1 LGHNA, CDR2 YNFKEQ. V was trimmed by 0 bases and J by 1 base, leaving 12 bases between them. The CDR3 protein is CASSQDREGRNTEAFF. The CDR3 DNA sequence: TGTGCCAGCAGCCAAGATCGGGAAGGGAGGAACACTGAAGCTTTCTTT.

In its sample, this clone was seen once. The chain recombines TRBV7-2 with TRBJ2-3, with 9 bases fitting TRBD2. This CDR3 is built from 17 residues. The germline CDR1 and CDR2 sequences are SGHTA and FQGNSA. Losses at the gene ends were 1 base for V and 1 base for J; bases not matched to a gene: 6. CDR3 DNA: TGTGCCAGCAGCTTAGTTGGAGCTAGCGGGGGCACAGATACGCAGTATTTT. This encodes CASSLVGASGGTDTQYF.

The CDR3 bases are TGCGCCAGCAGCCCAAAATCCGGAGATACCTATGGCTACACCTTC. Its translation: CASSPKSGDTYGYTF. This sequence joins TRBV4-3 and TRBJ1-2; no clear D gene. There are 15 residues in the CDR3. V was trimmed by 4 bases and J by 4 bases, leaving 16 bases between them. Germline CDR1 reads LGHNA; CDR2 reads YSLEER.

This clone appeared once. The chain employs TRBV9 and TRBJ2-1; tentative D call: TRBD1 (6 bases). The CDR3 length is 13 residues. Germline CDR1 reads SGDLS; CDR2 reads YYNGEE. Trimming stripped 4 bases from V and 5 bases from J, with 10 bases between. The CDR3 protein is CASSTGTDNEQFF. The CDR3 nucleotides are TGTGCCAGCAGCACAGGGACGGACAATGAGCAGTTCTTC. Full variable domain (remainder filled in from reference TRBV9 and TRBJ2-1): DSGVTQTPKHLITATGQRVTLRCSPRSGDLSVYWYQQSLDQGLQFLIQYYNGEERAKGNILERFSAQQFPDLHSELNLSSLELGDSALYFCASSTGTDNEQFFGPGTRLTVL.

The J gene is TRBJ2-1, the V gene TRBV6-2 or TRBV6-3; 7 positions match TRBD2. Germline assignment: CDR1 MNHEY and CDR2 SVGEGT. Losses at the gene ends were 7 bases for V and 0 bases for J; bases not matched to a gene: 24. This CDR3 region has 21 residues. The CDR3: CASIPLAGRGGYPLSYNEQFF. CDR3 nucleotide sequence: TGTGCCAGCATCCCCCTTGCCGGCCGCGGGGGTTACCCCCTCTCCTACAATGAGCAGTTCTTC.

The V call is TRBV28, the J call TRBJ2-1, with 10 nucleotides matching TRBD2. V was clipped by 6 bases and J by 5 bases; unmatched bases: 25. There are 21 residues in the CDR3. Germline loops: CDR1 MDHEN, CDR2 SYDVKM. CDR3 sequence: CASSPAGRQRGGLVRDNEQFF. For the CDR3, the DNA is TGTGCCAGCAGCCCGGCCGGGAGGCAGCGGGGGGGCTTAGTACGGGACAATGAGCAGTTCTTC.

The gene calls are TRBV27 and TRBJ1-2; the D is unclear. Trimming shortened V by 6 bases and J by 7 bases, and 15 bases separated the two germline ends. Germline V gives CDR1 MNHEY, CDR2 SMNVEV (reference sequence). The CDR3 is made up of 13 amino acids. The CDR3 loop reads CASRFERAVGYTF. The CDR3, as DNA: TGTGCCAGCAGATTTGAAAGAGCCGTTGGCTACACCTTC.

The chain's CDR3 is CASREGGGGAGYTF. CDR3 nucleotide sequence: TGTGCCAGCAGAGAGGGGGGCGGGGGTGCTGGCTACACCTTC. The gene calls are TRBV28 and TRBJ1-2; TRBD1 might be the D (6 bases). This CDR3 region has 14 residues. Germline CDR1 MDHEN, CDR2 SYDVKM. V shed 6 bases and J shed 7 bases, with 18 bases lying between them.

A few counts support this clone. This chain uses TRBV10-3 with TRBJ1-5; D remains ambiguous. V gave up 4 bases and J gave up 5 bases, with 9 bases separating them. This CDR3 contains 13 residues. Germline V gives CDR1 ENHRY, CDR2 SYGVKD. DNA for the CDR3: TGTGCCATCAGTGGCCAACCGGATCAGCCCCAGCATTTT. Its translation is CAISGQPDQPQHF.

V gene TRBV30 combines with J gene TRBJ1-6, with 9 nucleotides matching TRBD1. The V and J ends lost 3 bases and 9 bases, in that order; junction bases with no gene match: 3. Germline CDR1 GTSNPN, CDR2 SVGIG (reference sequence). The CDR3 extends over 13 amino acids. The CDR3 DNA reads as TGTGCCTGGAGGGGGGACAGGGTTTCACCCCTCCACTTT. Residues: CAWRGDRVSPLHF.

The gene calls are TRBV7-2 and TRBJ1-5; maybe TRBD1 (6 bases). V lost 5 bases and J 6 bases, leaving 17 bases between the germline ends. CDR3 length equals 15 residues. The germline V gene encodes CDR1 SGHTA and CDR2 FQGNSA. CDR3 sequence: CASSLLRGGSQPQHF. The CDR3 bases are TGTGCCAGCAGCCTTCTAAGGGGGGGGAGTCAGCCCCAGCATTTT.

This clone occurred a few times. The chain carries TRBV5-1 and TRBJ2-7, with no clear D. V lost 1 base and J lost 0, with 17 bases in between. The CDR3 spans 17 residues. Germline V gene sequence: CDR1 SGHRS, CDR2 YFSETQ. The CDR3 protein is CASSLSVDRVSSYEQYF. CDR3 DNA: TGCGCCAGCAGCTTGTCAGTAGATCGGGTGAGCTCCTACGAGCAGTACTTC.

This sequence joins TRBV5-5 and TRBJ2-7, with 8 bases that match TRBD1. This CDR3 contains 15 residues. CDR1 and CDR2 from the germline V gene are SGHKS and YYEKEE (reference sequence). V was clipped by 1 base and J by 3 bases; unmatched bases: 6. The CDR3 region has the DNA TGTGCCAGCAGCTTGCAGACAGGGGAACTCTACGAGCAGTACTTC. Amino acids: CASSLQTGELYEQYF. Combining the CDR3 with reference TRBV5-5 and TRBJ2-7 gives the whole variable domain DAGVTQSPTHLIKTRGQQVTLRCSPISGHKSVSWYQQVLGQGPQFIFQYYEKEERGRGNFPDRFSARQFPNYSSELNVNALLLGDSALYLCASSLQTGELYEQYFGPGTRLTVT.

The chain joins TRBV7-6 to TRBJ2-3, with TRBD2 identical over 7 bases. Germline V CDR1 and CDR2: SGHVS, FNYEAQ. Trimming at V came to 2 bases and at J to 0 bases, leaving 5 bases not matched to a gene. The CDR3 runs 16 residues. The CDR3 loop reads CASSLFQRGSTDTQYF. CDR3 DNA: TGTGCCAGCAGCTTATTCCAGCGGGGAAGCACAGATACGCAGTATTTT.

CDR3 nucleotide sequence: TGTGCCAGCAGTTTATTTGGACAGACAAATCATGGCTACACCTTC. This translates into CASSLFGQTNHGYTF. The rearrangement joins TRBV27 to TRBJ1-2, with D possibly being TRBD1 (6 bases). Trimming pared 1 base from V and 6 bases from J, leaving 15 bases between. CDR1 and CDR2 (germline): MNHEY, SMNVEV (reference sequence). The CDR3 length is 15 residues.

V usage is TRBV30 and J usage is TRBJ2-3, with 7 bases that match TRBD1. Germline CDR1 is GTSNPN and CDR2 is SVGIG (reference sequence). The CDR3 runs to 15 residues. Trimming cost V 5 bases and J 0 bases; bases outside gene matches: 8. The CDR3, as DNA: TGTGCCTGGGACACCACAGGGGCTAGCACAGATACGCAGTATTTT. Translation: CAWDTTGASTDTQYF.

The gene calls are TRBV7-2 and TRBJ1-4; D perhaps matches TRBD1 (6 bases). Per germline, CDR1 SGHTA and CDR2 FQGNSA. This CDR3 comprises 15 residues. Trimming pared 4 bases from V and 8 bases from J, leaving 17 bases between. The CDR3: CASSSVPQGREKLFF. CDR3 sequence (DNA): TGTGCCAGCAGCTCCGTGCCACAGGGACGGGAAAAACTGTTTTTT.